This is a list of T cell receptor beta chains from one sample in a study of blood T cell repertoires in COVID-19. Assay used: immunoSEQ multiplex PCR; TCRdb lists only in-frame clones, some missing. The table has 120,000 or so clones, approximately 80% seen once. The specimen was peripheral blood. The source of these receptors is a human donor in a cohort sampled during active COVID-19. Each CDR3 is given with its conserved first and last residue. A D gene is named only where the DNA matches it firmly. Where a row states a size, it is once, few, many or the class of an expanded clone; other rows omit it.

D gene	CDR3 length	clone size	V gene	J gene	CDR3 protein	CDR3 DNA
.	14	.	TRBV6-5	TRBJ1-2	CASSYSGQVYGYTF	TGTGCCAGCAGTTACTCTGGCCAGGTCTATGGCTACACCTTC
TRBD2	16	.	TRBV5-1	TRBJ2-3	CASSLGGAGGTDTQYF	TGCGCCAGCAGCTTGGGTGGAGCGGGGGGCACAGATACGCAGTATTTT
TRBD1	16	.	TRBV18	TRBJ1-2	CASSPMTGELTYGYTF	TGTGCCAGCTCACCAATGACAGGGGAGTTAACTTATGGCTACACCTTC
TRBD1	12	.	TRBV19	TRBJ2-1	CASTDRGNEQFF	TGTGCCAGTACCGACAGGGGTAATGAGCAGTTCTTC
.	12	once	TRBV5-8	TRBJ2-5	CASSLARETQYF	TGTGCCAGCAGCTTGGCTCGAGAGACCCAGTACTTC
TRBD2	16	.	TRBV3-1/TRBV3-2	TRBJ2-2	CASSQGTSGRLGELFF	TGTGCCAGCAGCCAGGGGACTAGCGGGAGACTCGGGGAGCTGTTTTTT
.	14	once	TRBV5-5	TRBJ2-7	CASSLTIGAYEQYF	TGTGCCAGCAGCCTTACAATCGGGGCCTACGAGCAGTACTTC
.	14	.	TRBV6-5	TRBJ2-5	CASSLGRQQETQYF	TGTGCCAGCAGTTTAGGAAGACAGCAAGAGACCCAGTACTTC
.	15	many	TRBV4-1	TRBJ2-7	CASSQVLRGLGEQYF	TGCGCCAGCAGCCAAGTATTGCGGGGGCTCGGTGAGCAGTACTTC
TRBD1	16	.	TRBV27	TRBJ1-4	CASSLGWRGQNEKLFF	TGTGCCAGCAGTTTAGGTTGGAGGGGACAGAATGAAAAACTGTTTTTT
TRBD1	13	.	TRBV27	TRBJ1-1	CASSLTQGAEAFF	TGTGCCAGCAGTTTAACCCAGGGGGCTGAAGCTTTCTTT
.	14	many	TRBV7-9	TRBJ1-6	CASSSRDNNSPLHF	TGTGCCAGCAGCTCCCGGGACAATAATTCACCCCTCCACTTT
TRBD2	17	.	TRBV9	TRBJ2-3	CASSVDERGGITDTQYF	TGTGCCAGCAGCGTAGATGAGCGGGGGGGAATCACAGATACGCAGTATTTT
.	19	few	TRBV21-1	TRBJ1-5	CASSKDGTFDLYSNQPQHF	TGTGCCAGCAGCAAAGACGGGACATTCGACCTTTATAGCAATCAGCCCCAGCATTTT
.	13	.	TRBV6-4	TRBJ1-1	CASSDEGDTEAFF	TGTGCCAGCAGTGACGAAGGGGATACTGAAGCTTTCTTT
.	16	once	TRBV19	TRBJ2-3	CASSIEVRQSTDTQYF	TGTGCCAGTAGTATAGAAGTCCGACAGAGCACAGATACGCAGTATTTT
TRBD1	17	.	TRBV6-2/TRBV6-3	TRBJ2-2	CASSWPKGQGNTGELFF	TGTGCCAGCAGTTGGCCGAAGGGACAGGGGAACACCGGGGAGCTGTTTTTT
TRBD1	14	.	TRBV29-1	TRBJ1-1	CSVVSTGGRTEAFF	TGCAGCGTCGTCTCGACAGGGGGCCGGACTGAAGCTTTCTTT
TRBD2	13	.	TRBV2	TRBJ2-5	CASLAGAFETQYF	TGTGCCAGCTTAGCGGGAGCGTTCGAGACCCAGTACTTC
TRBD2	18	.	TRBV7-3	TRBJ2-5	CASSSYGLAGKYQETQYF	TGTGCCAGCAGCTCCTACGGACTAGCGGGGAAGTACCAAGAGACCCAGTACTTC
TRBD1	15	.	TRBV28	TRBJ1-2	CASSLGGDRGDGYTF	TGTGCCAGCAGTTTGGGTGGGGACAGGGGAGATGGCTACACCTTC
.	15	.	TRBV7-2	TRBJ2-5	CASSPWTAIQETQYF	TGTGCCAGCAGCCCCTGGACAGCTATCCAAGAGACCCAGTACTTC
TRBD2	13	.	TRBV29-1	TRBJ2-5	CSVVSGGQETQYF	TGCAGCGTCGTTAGCGGGGGGCAAGAGACCCAGTACTTC
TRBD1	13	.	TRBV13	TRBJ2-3	CASHGQGSDTQYF	TGTGCCAGCCACGGACAGGGGTCAGATACGCAGTATTTT
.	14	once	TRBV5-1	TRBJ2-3	CASSLTSNTDTQYF	TGCGCCAGCAGCTTGACTAGCAACACAGATACGCAGTATTTT
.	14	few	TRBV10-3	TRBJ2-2	CATSGGPNTGELFF	TGTGCCACCTCCGGAGGGCCCAACACCGGGGAGCTGTTTTTT
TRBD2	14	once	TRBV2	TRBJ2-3	CAGSERGHGDTQYF	TGTGCCGGATCCGAGCGGGGGCACGGAGATACGCAGTATTTT
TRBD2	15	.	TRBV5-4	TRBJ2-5	CASSPRLAGQETQYF	TGTGCCAGCAGCCCCCGACTAGCGGGGCAAGAGACCCAGTACTTC
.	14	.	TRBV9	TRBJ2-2	CASSKQGNTGELFF	TGTGCCAGCAGTAAACAGGGGAACACCGGGGAGCTGTTTTTT
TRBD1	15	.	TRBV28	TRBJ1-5	CASSLELGTGQPQHF	TGTGCCAGCAGTTTAGAACTAGGGACAGGCCAGCCCCAGCATTTT
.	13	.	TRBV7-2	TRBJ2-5	CASSRNGEETQYF	TGTGCCAGCAGCCGAAACGGGGAAGAGACCCAGTACTTC
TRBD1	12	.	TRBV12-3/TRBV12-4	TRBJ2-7	CASTTGDYEQYF	TGTGCCAGCACGACAGGGGACTACGAGCAGTACTTC
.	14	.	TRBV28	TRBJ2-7	CASSSRQTLFEQYF	TGTGCCAGCAGTTCAAGACAGACCCTATTCGAGCAGTACTTC
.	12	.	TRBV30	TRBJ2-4	CTWSVQLNIQYF	TGTACCTGGAGTGTACAGTTAAACATTCAGTACTTC
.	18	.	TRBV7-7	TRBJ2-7	CASSSNLTIPVGCYEQYF	TGTGCTAGCAGCTCCAATCTGACTATTCCTGTCGGGTGCTACGAGCAGTACTTC
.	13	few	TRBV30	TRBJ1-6	CAWRQVVNSPLHF	TGTGCCTGGAGGCAGGTTGTCAATTCACCCCTCCACTTT
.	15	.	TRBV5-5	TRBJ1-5	CASSQDQGPNQPQHF	TGTGCCAGCAGTCAGGACCAGGGGCCTAATCAGCCCCAGCATTTT
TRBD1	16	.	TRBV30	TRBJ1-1	CAWSVSRTGGVTEAFF	TGTGCCTGGAGTGTAAGTCGGACAGGGGGTGTCACTGAAGCTTTCTTT
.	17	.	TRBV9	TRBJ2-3	CASSVHSSLPGTDTQYF	TGTGCCAGCAGCGTCCACTCTAGCTTACCCGGCACAGATACGCAGTATTTT
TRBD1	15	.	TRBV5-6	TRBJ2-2	CASSTPGQGGGELFF	TGTGCCAGCAGCACACCGGGACAGGGCGGCGGGGAGCTGTTTTTT
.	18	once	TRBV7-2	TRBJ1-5	CASSLSGGLEGRNQPQHF	TGTGCCAGCAGCTTAAGCGGGGGGCTAGAGGGTAGGAATCAGCCCCAGCATTTT
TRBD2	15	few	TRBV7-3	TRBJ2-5	CASSPGLAGGTAQYF	TGTGCCAGCAGCCCAGGACTAGCGGGGGGAACGGCCCAGTACTTC
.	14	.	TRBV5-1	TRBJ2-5	CASSLGGFQETQYF	TGCGCCAGCAGCTTAGGCGGATTCCAAGAGACCCAGTACTTC
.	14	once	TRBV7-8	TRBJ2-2	CASSLEAPPGELFF	TGTGCCAGCAGCTTAGAAGCCCCCCCCGGGGAGCTGTTTTTT
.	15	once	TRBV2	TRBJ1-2	CASSEGGRGNYGYTF	TGTGCCAGCAGTGAAGGCGGTCGCGGGAACTATGGCTACACCTTC
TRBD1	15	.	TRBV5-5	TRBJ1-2	CASSLSSDRVDGYTF	TGTGCCAGCAGCTTATCATCCGACAGGGTTGACGGCTACACCTTC
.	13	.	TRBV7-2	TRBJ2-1	CASSLEQNGEQFF	TGTGCCAGCAGCTTAGAACAGAACGGTGAGCAGTTCTTC